This is a list of T cell receptor beta chains from one sample in a study of cytomegalovirus exposure and HLA in healthy donors. Here immunoSEQ multiplex PCR was the method, and the copy in TCRdb shows in-frame clones only, minus some. The table has around 97,000 clones, around 67% seen once. Material: PBMCs. These receptor sequences come from a woman aged 45-59 years in good health and CMV-seronegative. Each CDR3 is given without its conserved first and last residue. D genes are given only for firm matches.

D gene,J gene,V gene,CDR3 protein
-,TRBJ2-4,TRBV20-1,SGGPKNIQY
TRBD2,TRBJ2-1,TRBV11-3,ASSPTQLLAGVRDEQF
-,TRBJ2-5,TRBV28,ASSFFVGHTLYQETQY
TRBD2,TRBJ2-4,TRBV4-3,ASSEEAAGAKNIQY
TRBD2,TRBJ2-1,TRBV7-9,ASSLSRTSGYNEQF
-,TRBJ2-5,TRBV7-2,ASSFVVPTSGETQY
-,TRBJ2-5,TRBV6-6,ASSYSWGLQY
-,TRBJ2-2,TRBV7-9,ASSLATGFTGELF
-,TRBJ2-7,TRBV28,ASSPFKLLNYYTYEQY
TRBD2,TRBJ2-5,TRBV7-6,ASSPFGTSAQETQY
TRBD2,TRBJ2-1,TRBV6-1,ASSEGAGVINEQF
-,TRBJ1-2,TRBV25-1,ASSDEGGYGYT
-,TRBJ1-4,TRBV15,ATRGGKNEKLF
TRBD2,TRBJ2-1,TRBV10-1,ASTPSGLAGIEQF
TRBD1,TRBJ2-3,TRBV4-2,ASSQDRGPSTDTQY
-,TRBJ2-7,TRBV21-1,ASSKETAVSYEQY
-,TRBJ2-3,TRBV5-1,ASTRAHFSTDTQY
-,TRBJ2-1,TRBV5-1,ASSLSDSASYNEQF
-,TRBJ1-1,TRBV27,ASSLSFSGAVEAF
-,TRBJ2-7,TRBV14,ASSSRQGPAYEQY
TRBD2,TRBJ2-1,TRBV6-5,ASSRLARDEQF
-,TRBJ2-7,TRBV29-1,SVGVRYEQY
TRBD1,TRBJ1-3,TRBV18,ASSPPGDRRNTIY
-,TRBJ2-2,TRBV2,ASSETGRTEYTGELF
TRBD1,TRBJ1-2,TRBV2,ASSWRGQGGGYT
TRBD2,TRBJ2-3,TRBV6-5,ASSGLATDTQY
TRBD1,TRBJ1-2,TRBV6-5,ASKDTGGWGYT
-,TRBJ2-7,TRBV5-1,ASSLNPRGYEQY
-,TRBJ1-2,TRBV7-2,ASSLANNYGYT
TRBD1,TRBJ1-2,TRBV5-1,ASSRTGQNYGYT
TRBD2,TRBJ2-5,TRBV2,ASRVKLAGVAETQY
-,TRBJ2-6,TRBV4-3,ASSQAPGANSGANVLT
-,TRBJ1-5,TRBV7-9,ASSLQGLNQPQH
TRBD2,TRBJ2-7,TRBV7-2,ASSLSPAGGDEQY
TRBD1,TRBJ2-2,TRBV7-2,ASSLDRTGLGGELF
-,TRBJ2-5,TRBV30,AWSGGGAGETQY
-,TRBJ2-1,TRBV7-3,ASSLSGSNYNEQF
-,TRBJ2-7,TRBV11-2,ASSLKTGTGFYEQY
TRBD2,TRBJ2-1,TRBV11-1,ASSLPSGRSYNEQF
TRBD2,TRBJ2-5,TRBV7-9,ASSRRTSGYQETQY
TRBD1,TRBJ2-5,TRBV5-4,ASSLNWDSQETQY
-,TRBJ2-1,TRBV5-1,ASSSDQAYNEQF
TRBD1,TRBJ1-2,TRBV7-9,ASSHGQGAGGYT
-,TRBJ1-1,TRBV27,ASSPGFTNTEAF
-,TRBJ1-1,TRBV29-1,SGRDTMNTEAF
-,TRBJ2-3,TRBV6-5,ASSMLLTDTQY
TRBD1,TRBJ2-4,TRBV19,ASTGGVYGNIQY
TRBD1,TRBJ2-7,TRBV19,ATRARDRNYEQY
TRBD1,TRBJ1-6,TRBV5-6,ASSFIDRGDSPLH